The T cell receptor (beta chain) described here comes from a study of T-cell memory formation after mild COVID-19. The study's findings and limits: That cross-reactive memory joined was suggested by some responding clones appearing in pre-infection memory. CD4+ contracting clones were mainly CM and EM; CD8+ ones, EMRA. While clones contracting from day 15 to 85 were balanced between CD4 and CD8, later expanders leaned CD4+.

Trimming removed 7 bases at V and 5 bases at J, with 14 bases between. The CDR3 has 14 amino acids. With respect to this clonotype: The antigen remains undetermined.

TCRdb independently ran MiXCR on the 5' RACE reads; one entry per CDR3 protein. Among 300,000 to 350,000 distinct CDR3 sequences, roughly 13% were seen once, and the ten largest hold about a fifth. The TCR comes from a man in his late teens or twenties who had mild COVID-19 (a few samples of this study predate the infection). Cell type and time point are not known. Sequencing was performed on PBMCs or a T cell subset sorted from them (not recorded which). The V call is TRBV12-3 or TRBV12-4, the J call TRBJ2-2; no clear D. For the CDR3, the DNA is TGTGCCAGCACCCCTGGGGTGCCTACCGGGGAGCTGTTTTTT. Amino acids: CASTPGVPTGELFF.